This is a list of T cell receptor beta chains from one sample in a study of cytomegalovirus exposure and HLA in healthy donors. The table came from immunoSEQ multiplex PCR; TCRdb's copy has only in-frame clones and leaves some out. This sample has 90,000 to 150,000 clones, with around three quarters found just once. The specimen sequenced was PBMCs. These receptors all come from a woman younger than 45 in good health and CMV-seropositive. CDR3s include the opening cysteine and the closing phenylalanine or tryptophan. D genes are given only for firm matches. Some rows mark clone size as missing; the rest say once, few, many or name a class of expanded clone.

TRBD2 . TRBJ2-7 TRBV5-1 TGCGCCAGCAGCTGGCGGGGGGCCAGTAGCGAGCAGTACTTC CASSWRGASSEQYF
TRBD1 . TRBJ2-7 TRBV6-5 TGTGCCAGCAGTTACTCCGCGACAGGGTCTCGTGAGCAGTACTTC CASSYSATGSREQYF
. few TRBJ2-4 TRBV4-1 TGCGCCAGCAGCCAAGTCACCACCGGACGGGGCATTCAGTACTTC CASSQVTTGRGIQYF
TRBD2 . TRBJ2-7 TRBV5-4 TGTGCCAGCAGTGAAGGGAGGGGCGGCTACGAGCAGTACTTC CASSEGRGGYEQYF
. . TRBJ1-4 TRBV10-3 TGTGCCGTTCGTCCTCTGTCCCCTAATGAAAAACTGTTTTTT CAVRPLSPNEKLFF
. . TRBJ1-2 TRBV19 TGTGCCAGTAGAGACGTGGGACTAGCTGGTGGCTACACCTTC CASRDVGLAGGYTF
. . TRBJ2-1 TRBV14 TGTGCCAGCAGCCAAATGCAGGGGGGATACAATGAGCAGTTCTTC CASSQMQGGYNEQFF
. . TRBJ1-3 TRBV5-5 TGTGCCAGCAGCCCCGTGTCGGGGATTGGTGGAAACACCATATATTTT CASSPVSGIGGNTIYF
TRBD1 . TRBJ1-1 TRBV30 TGTGCCTGGAGTTTGCCCTGGGGACAGGGGCCGTCAGTGAACACTGAAGCTTTCTTT CAWSLPWGQGPSVNTEAFF
. . TRBJ2-1 TRBV9 TGTGCCAGCAGCGTAGCTAGGGGGGGGACCCACAATGAGCAGTTCTTC CASSVARGGTHNEQFF
. . TRBJ1-5 TRBV19 TGTGCCAGTAGTCTCGGGGGGGGGAACAATCAGCCCCAGCATTTT CASSLGGGNNQPQHF
TRBD1 . TRBJ2-7 TRBV15 TGTGCCACCAGCAGAGGGGGGACAGGGGGGAACGAGCAGTACTTC CATSRGGTGGNEQYF
TRBD1 . TRBJ1-4 TRBV6-1 TGTGCCACCACGGACAGGGGGGATGAAAAACTGTTTTTT CATTDRGDEKLFF
. . TRBJ2-7 TRBV5-1 TGCGCCAGCAGCTTGGCCGCCGGACGGGGAACCTACGAGCAGTACTTC CASSLAAGRGTYEQYF
TRBD1 . TRBJ1-1 TRBV7-8 TGTGCCAGCAGCCTCACCACAGGGGAAGGCACTGAAGCTTTCTTT CASSLTTGEGTEAFF
TRBD1 . TRBJ2-2 TRBV28 TGTGCCAGCAGTCAGGGGGACACCGGGGAGCTGTTTTTT CASSQGDTGELFF
. once TRBJ2-5 TRBV20-1 TGCAGTGCCGACATGTGGGAGACCCAGTACTTC CSADMWETQYF
. . TRBJ2-7 TRBV5-1 TGCGCCAGCAGCGGCCGAAACAGTGGGGGAGGCGAGCAGTACTTC CASSGRNSGGGEQYF